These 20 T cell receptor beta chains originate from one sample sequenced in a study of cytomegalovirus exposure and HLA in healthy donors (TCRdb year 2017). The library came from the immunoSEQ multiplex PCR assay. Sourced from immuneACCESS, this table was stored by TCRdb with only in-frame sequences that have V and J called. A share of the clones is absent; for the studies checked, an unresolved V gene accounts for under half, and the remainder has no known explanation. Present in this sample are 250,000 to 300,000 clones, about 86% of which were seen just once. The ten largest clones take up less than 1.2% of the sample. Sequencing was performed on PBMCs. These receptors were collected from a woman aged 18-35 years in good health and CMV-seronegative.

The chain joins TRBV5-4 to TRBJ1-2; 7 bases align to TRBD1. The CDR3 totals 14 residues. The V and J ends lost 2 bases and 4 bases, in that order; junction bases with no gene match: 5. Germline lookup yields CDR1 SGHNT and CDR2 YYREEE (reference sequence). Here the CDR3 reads CASSLMTGPYGYTF. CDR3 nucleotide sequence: TGTGCCAGCAGCTTAATGACAGGGCCCTATGGCTACACCTTC.

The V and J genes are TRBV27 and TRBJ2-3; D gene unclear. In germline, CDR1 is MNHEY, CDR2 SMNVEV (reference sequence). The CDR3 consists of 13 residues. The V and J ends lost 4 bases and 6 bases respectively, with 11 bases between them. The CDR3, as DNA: TGTGCCAGCAGTTGGCGTGGGCCGGATACGCAGTATTTT. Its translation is CASSWRGPDTQYF.

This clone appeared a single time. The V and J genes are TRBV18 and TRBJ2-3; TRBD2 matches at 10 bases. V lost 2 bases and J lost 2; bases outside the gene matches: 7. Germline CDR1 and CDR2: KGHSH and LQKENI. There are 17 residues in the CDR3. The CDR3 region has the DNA TGTGCCAGCTCACCAGCGTTAGCGGGAGGCCTCACAGATACGCAGTATTTT. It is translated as CASSPALAGGLTDTQYF.

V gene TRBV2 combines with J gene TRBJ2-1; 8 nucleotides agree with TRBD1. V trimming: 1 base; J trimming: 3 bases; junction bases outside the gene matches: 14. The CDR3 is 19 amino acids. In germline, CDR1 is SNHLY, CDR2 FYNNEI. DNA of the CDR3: TGTGCCAGCAGTGAAGTGGGCCGGGGAAAAACAGGGGGCTACAATGAGCAGTTCTTC. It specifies CASSEVGRGKTGGYNEQFF.

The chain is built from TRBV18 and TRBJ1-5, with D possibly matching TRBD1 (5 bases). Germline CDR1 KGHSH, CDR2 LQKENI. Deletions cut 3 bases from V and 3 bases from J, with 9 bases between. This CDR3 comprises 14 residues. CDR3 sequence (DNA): TGTGCCAGCTCACCTCGACAGAACAATCAGCCCCAGCATTTT. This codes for CASSPRQNNQPQHF.

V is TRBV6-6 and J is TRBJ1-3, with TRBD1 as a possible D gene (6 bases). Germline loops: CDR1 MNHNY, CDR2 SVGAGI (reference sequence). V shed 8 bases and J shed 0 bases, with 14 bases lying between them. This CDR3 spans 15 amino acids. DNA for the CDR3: TGTGCCAGCTCCTTACAGGGTCACTCTGGAAACACCATATATTTT. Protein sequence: CASSLQGHSGNTIYF.

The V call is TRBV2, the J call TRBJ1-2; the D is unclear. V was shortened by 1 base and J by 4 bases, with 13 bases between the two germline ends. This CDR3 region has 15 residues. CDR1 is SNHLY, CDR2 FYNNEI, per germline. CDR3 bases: TGTGCCAGCAGTGAAGGTAGAGCCCAAGCCTATGGCTACACCTTC. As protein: CASSEGRAQAYGYTF.

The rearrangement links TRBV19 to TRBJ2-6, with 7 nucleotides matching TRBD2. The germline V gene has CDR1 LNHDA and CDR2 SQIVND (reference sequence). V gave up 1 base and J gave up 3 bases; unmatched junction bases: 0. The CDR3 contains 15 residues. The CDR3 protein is CASSIAGGGANVLTF. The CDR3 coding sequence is TGTGCCAGTAGTATAGCGGGGGGTGGGGCCAACGTCCTGACTTTC.

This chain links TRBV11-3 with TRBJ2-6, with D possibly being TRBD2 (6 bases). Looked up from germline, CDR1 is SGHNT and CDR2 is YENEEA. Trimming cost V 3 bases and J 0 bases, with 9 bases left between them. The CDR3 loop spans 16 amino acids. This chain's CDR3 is CASSLRDFSGANVLTF. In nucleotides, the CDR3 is TGTGCCAGCAGCTTGAGGGACTTCTCTGGGGCCAACGTCCTGACTTTC.

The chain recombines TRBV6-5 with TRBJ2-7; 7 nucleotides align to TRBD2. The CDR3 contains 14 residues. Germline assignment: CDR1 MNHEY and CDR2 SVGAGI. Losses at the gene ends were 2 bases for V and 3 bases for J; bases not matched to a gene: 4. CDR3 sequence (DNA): TGTGCCAGCAGTTACCGACCGGGGGGCTACGAGCAGTACTTC. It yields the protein CASSYRPGGYEQYF.

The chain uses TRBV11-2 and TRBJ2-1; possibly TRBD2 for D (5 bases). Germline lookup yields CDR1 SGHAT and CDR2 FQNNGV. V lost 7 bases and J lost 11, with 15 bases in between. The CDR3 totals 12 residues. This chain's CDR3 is CASTPQRGKQFF. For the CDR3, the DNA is TGTGCCAGCACCCCGCAACGGGGTAAGCAGTTCTTC.

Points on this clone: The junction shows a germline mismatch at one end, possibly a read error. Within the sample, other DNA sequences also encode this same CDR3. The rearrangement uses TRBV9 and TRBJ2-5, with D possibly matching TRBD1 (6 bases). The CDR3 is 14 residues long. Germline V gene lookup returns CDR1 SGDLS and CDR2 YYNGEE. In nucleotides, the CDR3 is TGCGCCAGCAGCCTAGGCCAGGGGCGAGGGACCCAGTACTTC. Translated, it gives CASSLGQGRGTQYF.

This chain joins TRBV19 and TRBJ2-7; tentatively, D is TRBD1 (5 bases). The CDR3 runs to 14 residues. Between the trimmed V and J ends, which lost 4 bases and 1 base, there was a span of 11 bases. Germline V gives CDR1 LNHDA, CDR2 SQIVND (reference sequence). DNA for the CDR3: TGTGCCAGTAGTACTCAGACAGCGTCCTACGAGCAGTACTTC. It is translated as CASSTQTASYEQYF.

CDR3 in amino acids: CSVDKSSNYGYTF. The CDR3 region has the DNA TGCAGCGTGGACAAATCATCTAACTATGGCTACACCTTC. J is TRBJ1-2 and V is TRBV29-1; D is possibly TRBD1 (5 bases). The germline gives CDR1 SQVTM, CDR2 ANQGSEA. V shed 6 bases and J shed 0 bases, with 11 bases lying between them. The length of the CDR3 is 13 residues.

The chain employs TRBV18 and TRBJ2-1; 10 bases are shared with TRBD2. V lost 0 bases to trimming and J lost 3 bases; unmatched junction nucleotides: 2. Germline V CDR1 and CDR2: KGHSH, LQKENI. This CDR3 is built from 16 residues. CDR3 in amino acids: CASSPPGLAYYNEQFF. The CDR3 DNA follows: TGTGCCAGCTCACCACCGGGACTAGCGTACTACAATGAGCAGTTCTTC.

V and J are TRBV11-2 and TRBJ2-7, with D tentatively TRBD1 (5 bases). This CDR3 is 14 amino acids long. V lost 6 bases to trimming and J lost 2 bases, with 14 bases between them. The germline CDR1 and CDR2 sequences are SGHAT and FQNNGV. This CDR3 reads CASSSRVPPYEQYF. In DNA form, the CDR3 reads TGTGCCAGCAGTAGCAGGGTCCCGCCCTACGAGCAGTACTTC.

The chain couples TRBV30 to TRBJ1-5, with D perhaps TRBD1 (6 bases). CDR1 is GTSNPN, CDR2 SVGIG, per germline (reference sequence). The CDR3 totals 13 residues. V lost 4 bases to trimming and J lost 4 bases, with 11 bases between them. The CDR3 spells CAWNLGGNQPQHF. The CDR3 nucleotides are TGTGCCTGGAACCTAGGGGGTAATCAGCCCCAGCATTTT.

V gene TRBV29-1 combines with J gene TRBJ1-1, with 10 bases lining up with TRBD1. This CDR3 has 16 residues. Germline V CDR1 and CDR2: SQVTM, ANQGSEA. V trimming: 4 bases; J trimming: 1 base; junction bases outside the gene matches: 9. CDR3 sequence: CSVGTGGLGSNTEAFF. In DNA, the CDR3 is TGCAGCGTTGGGACAGGGGGGCTCGGATCGAACACTGAAGCTTTCTTT.

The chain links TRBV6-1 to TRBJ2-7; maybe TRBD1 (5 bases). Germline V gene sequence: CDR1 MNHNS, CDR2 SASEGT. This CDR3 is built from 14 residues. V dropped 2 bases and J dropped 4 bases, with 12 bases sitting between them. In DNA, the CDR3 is TGTGCCAGCAGTGAACTCCAGGGATGGTACGAGCAGTACTTC. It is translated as CASSELQGWYEQYF.

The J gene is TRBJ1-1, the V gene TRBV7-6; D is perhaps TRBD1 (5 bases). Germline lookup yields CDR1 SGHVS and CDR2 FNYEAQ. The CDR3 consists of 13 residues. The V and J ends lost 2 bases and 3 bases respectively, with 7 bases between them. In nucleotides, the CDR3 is TGTGCCAGCAGCTTATCAGGGCACACTGAAGCTTTCTTT. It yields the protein CASSLSGHTEAFF. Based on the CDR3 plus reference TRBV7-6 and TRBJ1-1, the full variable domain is GAGVSQSPRYKVTKRGQDVALRCDPISGHVSLYWYRQALGQGPEFLTYFNYEAQQDKSGLPNDRFSAERPEGSISTLTIQRTEQRDSAMYRCASSLSGHTEAFFGQGTRLTVV.